This TCR beta chain came from a study of shared clonotypes between healthy human individuals. The CDR3 spans 16 residues. Germline CDR1 reads SGHDN; CDR2 reads FVKESK. J was trimmed by 3 bases and V by 4 bases; bases with no gene match: 11. The study, taken as a whole, reports: Rarefaction showed that sequencing of sorted subsets was incomplete (despite large depth).

Assay: immunoSEQ multiplex PCR; the TCRdb copy retains only in-frame clones and omits some. The table includes millions of clones, approximately 95% detected once. As to this clone: Antigen specificity is unknown.

Naivety among CD8 cells was defined by CD45RO negativity and positive CCR7 selection, thereby excluding terminally differentiated effector memory CD45RA+ cells. Study donors comprised healthy, HIV-negative adults devoid of recent acute infection or vaccination. The sample comprised naive CD8+ T cells sorted from blood. The receptor comes from a young man in good health. This chain uses TRBV14 with TRBJ2-7; 8 bases align to TRBD2. The chain's CDR3 is CASSPSPGLGYYEQYF. CDR3 in DNA: TGTGCCAGCAGCCCGTCTCCGGGACTAGGTTACTACGAGCAGTACTTC.